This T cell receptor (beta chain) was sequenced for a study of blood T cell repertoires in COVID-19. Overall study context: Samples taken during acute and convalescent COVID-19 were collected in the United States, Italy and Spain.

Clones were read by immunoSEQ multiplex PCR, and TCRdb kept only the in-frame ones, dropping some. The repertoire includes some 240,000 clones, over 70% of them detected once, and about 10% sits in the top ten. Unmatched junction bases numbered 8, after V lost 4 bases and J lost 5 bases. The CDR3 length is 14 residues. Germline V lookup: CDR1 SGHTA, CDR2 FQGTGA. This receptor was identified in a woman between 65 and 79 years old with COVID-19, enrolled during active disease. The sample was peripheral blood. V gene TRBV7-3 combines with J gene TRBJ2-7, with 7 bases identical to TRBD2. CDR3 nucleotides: TGTGCCAGCAGCTCCGGACTAGACCCAGACGAGCAGTACTTC. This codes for CASSSGLDPDEQYF.